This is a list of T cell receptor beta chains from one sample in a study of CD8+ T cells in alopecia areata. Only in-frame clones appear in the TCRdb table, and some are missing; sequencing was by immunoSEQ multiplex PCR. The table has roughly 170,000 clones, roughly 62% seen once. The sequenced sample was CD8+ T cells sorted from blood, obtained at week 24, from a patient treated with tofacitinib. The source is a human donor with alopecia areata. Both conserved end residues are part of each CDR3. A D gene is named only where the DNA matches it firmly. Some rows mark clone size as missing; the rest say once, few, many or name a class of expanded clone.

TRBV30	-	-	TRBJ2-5	TGTGCCTGGGAACAGGGACCCGGAGGTCAAGAGACCCAGTACTTC	CAWEQGPGGQETQYF
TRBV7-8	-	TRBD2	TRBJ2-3	TGTGCCAGCACCCGGGGGGGCACAGATACGCAGTATTTT	CASTRGGTDTQYF
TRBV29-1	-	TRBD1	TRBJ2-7	TGCAGCGTTGAGAGGGGGACAGGGCGGAACGAGCAGTACTTC	CSVERGTGRNEQYF
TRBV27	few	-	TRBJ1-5	TGTGCCAGCAGGGGGGGCACGGTGAATCAGCCCCAGCATTTT	CASRGGTVNQPQHF
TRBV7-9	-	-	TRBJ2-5	TGTGCCAGCAGCTCGGACCGACAGACCCAGTACTTC	CASSSDRQTQYF
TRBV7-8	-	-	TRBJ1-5	TGTGCCAGCAGCTTAGACAGGGATAGCAATCAGCCCCAGCATTTT	CASSLDRDSNQPQHF
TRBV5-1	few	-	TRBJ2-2	TGCGCCAGCAGCTTGTCGCGGGCTGCGAACACCGGGGAGCTGTTTTTT	CASSLSRAANTGELFF
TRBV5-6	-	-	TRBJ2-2	TGTGCCAGCAGCTTGTCCGCCGCCGGGGAGCTGTTTTTT	CASSLSAAGELFF
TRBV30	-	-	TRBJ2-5	TGTGCCTGGAGTGGGAGGGTAATGCAAGAGACCCAGTACTTC	CAWSGRVMQETQYF
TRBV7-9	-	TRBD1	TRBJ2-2	TGTGCCAGCAGGGGGACAGGGTATACCGGGGAGCTGTTTTTT	CASRGTGYTGELFF
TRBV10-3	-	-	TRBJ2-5	TGTGCCATCAGTGAGTCTTCAGGTAGAGGGGGCCAAGAGACCCAGTACTTC	CAISESSGRGGQETQYF
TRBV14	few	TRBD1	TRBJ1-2	TGTGCCAGCAGCCAAAGGACAGGGGGCTTCGGCTACACCTTC	CASSQRTGGFGYTF
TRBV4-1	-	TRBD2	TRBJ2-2	TGCGCCAGCAGCCAAGTTAGGAGCGGGAAGCTGTTTTTT	CASSQVRSGKLFF
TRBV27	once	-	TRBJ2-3	TGTGCCAGCAGTCGGTTTCCGCAAAGCACAGATACGCAGTATTTT	CASSRFPQSTDTQYF
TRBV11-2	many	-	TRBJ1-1	TGTGCCAGCAGCTTAGGGGACACTGAAGCTTTCTTT	CASSLGDTEAFF
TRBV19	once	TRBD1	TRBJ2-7	TGTGCCAGTAGTATGACAGGGCCGTCAAGCGAGCAGTACTTC	CASSMTGPSSEQYF
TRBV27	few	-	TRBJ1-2	TGTGCCAGCAGTTTATCGCCCCGGCGAGGCTACACCTTC	CASSLSPRRGYTF
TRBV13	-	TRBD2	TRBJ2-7	TGTGCCAGCAGCTTAGCAGGGAGGGTTAACCAGGCTTACTTC	CASSLAGRVNQAYF
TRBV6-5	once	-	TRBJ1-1	TGTGCCAGCAGTTACGAGGGGAACACTGAAGCTTTCTTT	CASSYEGNTEAFF
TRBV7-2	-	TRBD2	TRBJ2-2	TGTGCCAGCTTGCGGACTAGCGGGGCTCTCGGGGAGCTGTTTTTT	CASLRTSGALGELFF
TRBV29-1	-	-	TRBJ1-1	TGCAGCGTTGTTTGGGCCAGACCCTTGAACACTGAAGCTTTCTTT	CSVVWARPLNTEAFF
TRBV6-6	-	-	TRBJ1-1	TGTGCCAGCTGGCACAACACTGAAGCTTTCTTT	CASWHNTEAFF
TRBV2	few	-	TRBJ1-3	TGTGCCAGCAGTGCCTTCGTTGGAAACACCATATATTTT	CASSAFVGNTIYF
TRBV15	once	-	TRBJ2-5	TGTGCCACCGGAGATGGAGGAGAGACCCAGTACTTC	CATGDGGETQYF
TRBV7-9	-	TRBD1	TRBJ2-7	TGTGCCAGCAGCTCCCGAGAGGGGGCGAAGGTTTACGAGCAGTACTTC	CASSSREGAKVYEQYF
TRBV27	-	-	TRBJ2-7	TGTGCCAGCAGTTTAGCGACGGGTTCCTACGAGCAGTACTTC	CASSLATGSYEQYF
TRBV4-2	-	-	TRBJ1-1	TGTGCCAGCAGCCAAGGGGGAGACCGGGCTGAAGCTTTCTTT	CASSQGGDRAEAFF
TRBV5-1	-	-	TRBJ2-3	TGCGCCAGCAGCTTTACGGCAGATACGCAGTATTTT	CASSFTADTQYF
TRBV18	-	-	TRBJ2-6	TGTGCCAGCTCACCACTAGGCAGGGATTGGATTCTCAACTCTGGGGCCAACGTCCTGACTTTC	CASSPLGRDWILNSGANVLTF
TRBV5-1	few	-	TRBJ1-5	TGCGCCAGCAGCATGGACAGCAGCAAGCCCCAGCATTTT	CASSMDSSKPQHF
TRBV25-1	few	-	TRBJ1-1	TGTGCCAGCAGGGTACAGGGCGGTTTGGGTACTGAAGCTTTCTTT	CASRVQGGLGTEAFF
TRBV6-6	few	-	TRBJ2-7	TGTGCCAGCAGTTCCGGGGCTGGGCAGTACTTC	CASSSGAGQYF
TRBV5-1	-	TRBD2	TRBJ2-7	TGCGCCAGCAGCTTTCTAGCGGGGGTTGTCTACGAGCAGTACTTC	CASSFLAGVVYEQYF
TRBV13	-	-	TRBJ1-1	TGTGCCAGCAGCTTGACGGGGAACACTGAAGCTTTCTTT	CASSLTGNTEAFF
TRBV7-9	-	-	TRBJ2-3	TGTGCCAGCAGCTTATTCCAGGGAAGCACAGATACGCAGTATTTT	CASSLFQGSTDTQYF
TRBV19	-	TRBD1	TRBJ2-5	TGTGCCAGTAGTAATACCCCCTCCGACAGGGAAGAGACCCAGTACTTC	CASSNTPSDREETQYF
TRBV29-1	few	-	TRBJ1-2	TGCAGCGTTGTTGTGGGGGATGGCTACACCTTC	CSVVVGDGYTF
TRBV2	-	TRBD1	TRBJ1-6	TGTGCCAGCAGTACCTCCGGGACAGAGAGCTCCTATAATTCACCCCTCCACTTT	CASSTSGTESSYNSPLHF
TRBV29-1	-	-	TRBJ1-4	TGCAGCGTTGAGGGGGATTCAGGATTCCCCAATGAAAAACTGTTTTTT	CSVEGDSGFPNEKLFF
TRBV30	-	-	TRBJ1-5	TGTGCCTGGAGTGACCGGGACCGTCAATCTAGCAATCAGCCCCAGCATTTT	CAWSDRDRQSSNQPQHF
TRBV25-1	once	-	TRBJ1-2	TGTGCCAGCAGTGAAGGGTCCGGCTACACCTTC	CASSEGSGYTF
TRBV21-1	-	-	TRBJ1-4	TGTGCCAGCAGCAACCCACCGGGACAGGTTAATGAAAAACTGTTTTTT	CASSNPPGQVNEKLFF
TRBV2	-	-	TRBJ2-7	TGTGCCAGCAGTGACCGGCGCGGGTACGAGCAGTACTTC	CASSDRRGYEQYF
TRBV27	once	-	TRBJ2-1	TGTGCCAGCAGTTTGGTAGGGACGGTATACAATGAGCAGTTCTTC	CASSLVGTVYNEQFF
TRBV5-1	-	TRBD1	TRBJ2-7	TGCGCCAGCAGCCTTACAGGGGGCGGCGAGCAGTACTTC	CASSLTGGGEQYF
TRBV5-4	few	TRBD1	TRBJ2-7	TGTGCCAGCAGTATCGGGGACAGGGGCTACGAGCAGTACTTC	CASSIGDRGYEQYF
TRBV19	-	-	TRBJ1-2	TGTGCCACCCTCACCGGGGGGCCGTATGGCTACACCTTC	CATLTGGPYGYTF
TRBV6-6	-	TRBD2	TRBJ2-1	TGTGCCAGCAGCTGGGGGACTAGCGGGGGAATTAATGAGCAGTTCTTC	CASSWGTSGGINEQFF
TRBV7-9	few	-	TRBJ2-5	TGTGCCAGCAGCGGGACACGCCACCCGCAAGAGACCCAGTACTTC	CASSGTRHPQETQYF